Listed below are T cell receptor beta chains from one sample, sequenced in a study of blood T cell repertoires in COVID-19. Method: immunoSEQ multiplex PCR; TCRdb's copy keeps in-frame clones and lacks some. The sample records 400,000 or so clones, 80% to 90% being singletons. Sequencing used PBMCs or T cells enriched from blood (not recorded which). The receptors come from a man aged 25-40 years who had recovered from COVID-19. Both conserved end residues are part of each CDR3. A D gene is named only where the DNA matches it firmly. Part of the rows lack a size; the others show once, few, many or a class for expanded clones.

v_call	d_call	clone_size	j_call	cdr3_nt	cdr3_aa
TRBV28	NA	once	TRBJ2-3	TGTGCCAGCAGTTCGATCGGGCGGGGTTTCACAGATACGCAGTATTTT	CASSSIGRGFTDTQYF
TRBV5-4	NA	NA	TRBJ2-5	TGTGCCAGCAGCCCCTCAGCGGAAACGGAGACCCAGTACTTC	CASSPSAETETQYF
TRBV10-2	TRBD1	once	TRBJ1-5	TGCGCCAGCAGTGAGTTGGACAGGTGGACTCAGCCCCAGCATTTT	CASSELDRWTQPQHF
TRBV15	NA	once	TRBJ2-1	TGTGCCACCAGCAGAGTGGGCGCGAGCTCCTACAATGAGCAGTTCTTC	CATSRVGASSYNEQFF
TRBV5-6	TRBD1	NA	TRBJ2-4	TGTGCCTATTCCACAGGGGGCGCGAACATTCAGTACTTC	CAYSTGGANIQYF
TRBV5-4	TRBD1	NA	TRBJ1-1	TGTGCCAGCAGCCGACAGGGGAGCACTGAAGCTTTCTTT	CASSRQGSTEAFF
TRBV27	NA	NA	TRBJ1-5	TGTGCCAGCAGTTCCAGGGGCGGCAATCAGCCCCAGCATTTT	CASSSRGGNQPQHF
TRBV4-1	NA	NA	TRBJ2-7	TGCGCCAGCAGCCAAGTCTCCCTAATGGACGAGCAGTACTTC	CASSQVSLMDEQYF
TRBV27	TRBD2	NA	TRBJ2-5	TGTGCCAGCAGTTTTTGGTCTAGCGGGGGGGGTAGGGAGACCCAGTACTTC	CASSFWSSGGGRETQYF
TRBV18	NA	NA	TRBJ2-7	TGTGCCAGCTCAACCTCAGGAAGCTCCTACGAGCAGTACTTC	CASSTSGSSYEQYF
TRBV3-1/TRBV3-2	NA	NA	TRBJ2-1	TGTGCCAGCAGCCAAGGTTTGCGCCCCTCTCCCGGAGCCTACAATGAGCAGTTCTTC	CASSQGLRPSPGAYNEQFF
TRBV28	NA	few	TRBJ1-2	TGTGCCAGCTATCCCGTGGGGCAGGGGAGGGATGGCTACACCTTC	CASYPVGQGRDGYTF
TRBV30	TRBD2	NA	TRBJ2-2	TGTGCCTGGACTAGCGGTGTGAGCACCGGGGAGCTGTTTTTT	CAWTSGVSTGELFF
TRBV2	NA	NA	TRBJ1-5	TGTGCCAGCAGTGGTACCTCTAACCCGGGCAATCAGCCCCAGCATTTT	CASSGTSNPGNQPQHF
TRBV5-4	TRBD1	NA	TRBJ2-1	TGTGCCAGCAGCTCACAGGGGGGCAATGAGCAGTTCTTC	CASSSQGGNEQFF
TRBV5-1	NA	NA	TRBJ1-1	TGCGCCAGCGGGGGACTGACCGGCACTGAAGCTTTCTTT	CASGGLTGTEAFF
TRBV29-1	TRBD1	few	TRBJ2-3	TGCAGCGTTGAAAGGGGACAGGGGAGATCAGATACGCAGTATTTT	CSVERGQGRSDTQYF
TRBV18	NA	NA	TRBJ2-3	TGTGCCAGCTCCCGGTCGACAGGTCCAGACGATACGCAGTATTTT	CASSRSTGPDDTQYF
TRBV9	TRBD2	NA	TRBJ2-1	TGTGCCAGCAGCGTAGGATGGACTAGCGGGTCTATCGGTGAGCAGTTCTTC	CASSVGWTSGSIGEQFF
TRBV6-5	NA	NA	TRBJ1-2	TGTGCCAGCAGTCCTCAGGGTTTGTATGGCTACACCTTC	CASSPQGLYGYTF
TRBV27	TRBD1	NA	TRBJ2-3	TGTGCCAGCAGTTTATCCGACAGGGGTAGCACAGATACGCAGTATTTT	CASSLSDRGSTDTQYF
TRBV24-1	NA	few	TRBJ2-3	TGTGCAACCGGGAGACAGGGCAGCACAGATACGCAGTATTTT	CATGRQGSTDTQYF
TRBV5-5	NA	NA	TRBJ1-5	TGTGCCAGCAGCTTGGGAAGGACAATGGGTCTTAGCAATCAGCCCCAGCATTTT	CASSLGRTMGLSNQPQHF
TRBV5-1	NA	once	TRBJ2-2	TGCGCCAGCAGCTTGGATGCAGGGAACCGCGATACCGGGGAGCTGTTTTTT	CASSLDAGNRDTGELFF
TRBV30	TRBD2	NA	TRBJ2-1	TGTGCCTGGAGGATTAGCGGGGGCTACAATGAGCAGTTCTTC	CAWRISGGYNEQFF
TRBV5-4	NA	NA	TRBJ1-1	TGTGCCAGCAGCCGAGGGGGTGGGGACACTGAAGCTTTCTTT	CASSRGGGDTEAFF
TRBV9	NA	NA	TRBJ2-2	TGTGCCAGCAGCGTAGGGGCAGACGGCCGGACCGGGGAGCTGTTTTTT	CASSVGADGRTGELFF
TRBV5-1	TRBD1	NA	TRBJ1-3	TGCGCCAGCAGCTTAGATGGACAGGGGCTCTCTGGAAACACCATATATTTT	CASSLDGQGLSGNTIYF
TRBV7-8	NA	NA	TRBJ2-7	TGTGCCAGCAGCTTGGGCGCATCCTCCTACGAGCAGTACTTC	CASSLGASSYEQYF
TRBV11-2	NA	NA	TRBJ2-7	TGTGCCAGCAGCTCCCGCGGAGGGCGCGAGCAGTACTTC	CASSSRGGREQYF
TRBV6-5	NA	NA	TRBJ2-1	TGTGCCAGCAGTTATGGGCCATACAATGAGCAGTTCTTC	CASSYGPYNEQFF
TRBV10-3	NA	NA	TRBJ1-1	TGTGCCATCAGTGAGTCAGGGGGTAGGGCTGAAGCTTTCTTT	CAISESGGRAEAFF
TRBV27	NA	NA	TRBJ1-1	TGTGCCACCAGAACAGTCACTGAAGCTTTCTTT	CATRTVTEAFF
TRBV7-8	TRBD1	few	TRBJ1-2	TGTGCCAGCAGCCAAGACAGGGACCGGCTTGGCTACACCTTC	CASSQDRDRLGYTF
TRBV7-8	TRBD2	NA	TRBJ2-1	TGTGCCAGCAGCTTAGGGACTAGCGACCCGAATGAGCAGTTCTTC	CASSLGTSDPNEQFF
TRBV27	NA	NA	TRBJ2-5	TGTGCCAGCAGCCAAATGGAGGACTTAGTCGAGACCCAGTACTTC	CASSQMEDLVETQYF
TRBV15	TRBD1	NA	TRBJ2-7	TGTGCCACCAGCAGAGATAACAGGGGGCTCTTCTACGAGCAGTACTTC	CATSRDNRGLFYEQYF
TRBV27	NA	NA	TRBJ2-5	TGTGCCAGCACAACCCTAAGGGACTTTCAAGAGACCCAGTACTTC	CASTTLRDFQETQYF
TRBV27	NA	once	TRBJ2-3	TGTGCCAGTGGAGGGAGGCGTACAGATACGCAGTATTTT	CASGGRRTDTQYF
TRBV28	TRBD1	NA	TRBJ2-7	TGTGCCAGCAGTTTTGGGACAGGGGTTGTCGAGCAGTACTTC	CASSFGTGVVEQYF
TRBV18	TRBD2	NA	TRBJ2-7	TGTGCCAGCTCAAGTAGCGGGAATTCCTACGAGCAGTACTTC	CASSSSGNSYEQYF
TRBV18	TRBD1	NA	TRBJ2-7	TGTGCCAGCTCAAGACAGGGGGGCTCAGGCTACGAGCAGTACTTC	CASSRQGGSGYEQYF
TRBV28	TRBD1	NA	TRBJ2-2	TGTGCCAGCAGTTCATGGGACAGGGTCCCCGGGGAGCTGTTTTTT	CASSSWDRVPGELFF
TRBV5-1	NA	once	TRBJ2-1	TGCGCCAGCAGCTTGGAGCGGAACTCATACAATGAGCAGTTCTTC	CASSLERNSYNEQFF
TRBV7-2	NA	NA	TRBJ1-5	TGTGCCAGCAGCTTAGCTCAGGGCATGGGACAGCCCCAGCATTTT	CASSLAQGMGQPQHF